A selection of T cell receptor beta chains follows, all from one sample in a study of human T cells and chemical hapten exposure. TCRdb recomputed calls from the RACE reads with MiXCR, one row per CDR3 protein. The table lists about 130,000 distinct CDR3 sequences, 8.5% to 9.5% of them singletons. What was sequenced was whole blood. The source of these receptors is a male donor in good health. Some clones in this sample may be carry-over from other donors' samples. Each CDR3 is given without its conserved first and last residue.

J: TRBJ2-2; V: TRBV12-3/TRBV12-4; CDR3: ASSLGVWGTGELF
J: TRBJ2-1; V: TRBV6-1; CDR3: ASSRQGGPYNEQF
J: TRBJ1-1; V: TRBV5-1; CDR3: ASSLAGTGLIREGAF
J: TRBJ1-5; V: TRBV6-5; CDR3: ASSYLGEGLPQH
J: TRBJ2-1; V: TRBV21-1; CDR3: ARLGGGEAGDNEQF
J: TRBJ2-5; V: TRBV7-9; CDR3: ASSFNRYRADLETQY
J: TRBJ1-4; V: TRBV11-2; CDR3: ASSPGQGYEKLF
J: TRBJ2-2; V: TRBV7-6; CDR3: ASSLARDRANTGELF
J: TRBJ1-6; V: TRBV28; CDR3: ASSTLSSPLH
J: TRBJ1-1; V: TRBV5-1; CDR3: ASSLDPNLGTTEAF
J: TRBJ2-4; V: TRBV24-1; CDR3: ATSDGTGANIQY
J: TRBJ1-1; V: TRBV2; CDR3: ASLGDRGMNTEAF
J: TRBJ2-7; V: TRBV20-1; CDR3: SARATGSSYEQY
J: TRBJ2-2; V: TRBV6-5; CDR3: VAHSNTGELF
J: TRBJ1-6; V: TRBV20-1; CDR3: SAKDGQSSYNSPLH
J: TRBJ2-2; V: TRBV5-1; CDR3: ASSLVAGITGELF
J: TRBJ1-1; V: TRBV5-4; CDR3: ASSLGGRVENTEAF
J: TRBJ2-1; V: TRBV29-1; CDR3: SAWQGSVNEQF
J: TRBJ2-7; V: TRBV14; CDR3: ASSQETEIYEQY
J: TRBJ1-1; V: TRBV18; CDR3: ASSPRRESGGSMNTEAF
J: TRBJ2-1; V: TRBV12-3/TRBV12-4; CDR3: ASRPGTSGRVENEQF
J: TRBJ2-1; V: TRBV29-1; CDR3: SVDSGQQGF
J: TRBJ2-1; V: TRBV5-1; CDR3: ASSARLAVAGNEQF